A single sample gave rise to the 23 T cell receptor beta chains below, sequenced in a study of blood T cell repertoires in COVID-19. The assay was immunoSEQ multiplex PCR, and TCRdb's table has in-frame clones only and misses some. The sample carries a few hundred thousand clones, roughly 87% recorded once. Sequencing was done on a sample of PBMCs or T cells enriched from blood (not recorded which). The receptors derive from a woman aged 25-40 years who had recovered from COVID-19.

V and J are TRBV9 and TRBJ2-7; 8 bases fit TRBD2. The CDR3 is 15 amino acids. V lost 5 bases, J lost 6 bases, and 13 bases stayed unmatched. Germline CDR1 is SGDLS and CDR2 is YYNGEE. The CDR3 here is CASSPMAGGPGEQYF. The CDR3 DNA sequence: TGTGCCAGCAGTCCTATGGCGGGGGGCCCCGGCGAGCAGTACTTC.

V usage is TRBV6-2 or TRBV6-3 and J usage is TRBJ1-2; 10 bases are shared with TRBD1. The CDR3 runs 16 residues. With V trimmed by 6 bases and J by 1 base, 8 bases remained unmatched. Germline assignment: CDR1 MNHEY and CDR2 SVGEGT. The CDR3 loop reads CASSDRGQSHNYGYTF. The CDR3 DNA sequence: TGTGCCAGCAGCGACAGGGGGCAAAGCCATAACTATGGCTACACCTTC.

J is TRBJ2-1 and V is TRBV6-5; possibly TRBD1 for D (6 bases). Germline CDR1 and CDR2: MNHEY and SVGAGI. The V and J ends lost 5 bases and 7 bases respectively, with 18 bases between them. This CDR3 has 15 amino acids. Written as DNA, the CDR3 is TGTGCCAGCAGTACCACAGGGAGTGCTGCTAATGAGCAGTTCTTC. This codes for CASSTTGSAANEQFF.

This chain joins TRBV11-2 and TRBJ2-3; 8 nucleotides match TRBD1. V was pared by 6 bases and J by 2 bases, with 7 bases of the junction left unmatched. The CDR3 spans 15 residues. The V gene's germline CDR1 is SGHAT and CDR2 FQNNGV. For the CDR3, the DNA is TGTGCCAGCAGTCCTGACAGGGGCCTCACAGATACGCAGTATTTT. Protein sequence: CASSPDRGLTDTQYF.

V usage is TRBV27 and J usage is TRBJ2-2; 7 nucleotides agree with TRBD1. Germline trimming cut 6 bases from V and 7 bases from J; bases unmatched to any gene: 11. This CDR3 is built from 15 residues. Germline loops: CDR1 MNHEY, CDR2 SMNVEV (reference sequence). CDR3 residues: CASSQRQGYGGELFF. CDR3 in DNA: TGTGCCAGCAGCCAAAGACAGGGTTACGGCGGGGAGCTGTTTTTT.

CDR3 region: CASSLAPGEETQYF. DNA of the CDR3: TGCGCCAGCAGCTTGGCCCCAGGGGAAGAGACCCAGTACTTC. This chain uses TRBV5-1 with TRBJ2-5; maybe TRBD1 (6 bases). Trimming took 0 bases from V and 3 from J, leaving 9 bases between them. Per the germline V gene, CDR1 is SGHRS and CDR2 is YFSETQ. The length of the CDR3 is 14 residues.

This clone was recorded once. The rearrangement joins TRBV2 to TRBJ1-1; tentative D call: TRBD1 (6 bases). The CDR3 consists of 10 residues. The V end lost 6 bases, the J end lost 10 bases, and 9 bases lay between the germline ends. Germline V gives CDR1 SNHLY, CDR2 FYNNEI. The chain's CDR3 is CASSGRGAFF. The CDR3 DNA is TGTGCCAGCAGCGGCAGGGGAGCTTTCTTT. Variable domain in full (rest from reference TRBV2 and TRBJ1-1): EPEVTQTPSHQVTQMGQEVILRCVPISNHLYFYWYRQILGQKVEFLVSFYNNEISEKSEIFDDQFSVERPDGSNFTLKIRSTKLEDSAMYFCASSGRGAFFGQGTRLTVV.

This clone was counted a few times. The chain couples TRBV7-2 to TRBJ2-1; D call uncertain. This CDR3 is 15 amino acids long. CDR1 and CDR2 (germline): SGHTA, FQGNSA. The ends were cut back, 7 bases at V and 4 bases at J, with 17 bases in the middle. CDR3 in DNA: TGTGCCAGCACTCCAGAATATGGGCCGTACAATGAGCAGTTCTTC. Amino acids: CASTPEYGPYNEQFF.

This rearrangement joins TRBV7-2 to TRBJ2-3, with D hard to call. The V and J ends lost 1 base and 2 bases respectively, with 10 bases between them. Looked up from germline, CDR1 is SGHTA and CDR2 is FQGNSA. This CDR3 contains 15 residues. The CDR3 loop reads CASSLGMGLTDTQYF. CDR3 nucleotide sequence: TGTGCCAGCAGCTTAGGGATGGGCCTCACAGATACGCAGTATTTT. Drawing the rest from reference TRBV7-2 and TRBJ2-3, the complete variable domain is GAGVSQSPSNKVTEKGKDVELRCDPISGHTALYWYRQSLGQGLEFLIYFQGNSAPDKSGLPSDRFSAERTGGSVSTLTIQRTQQEDSAVYLCASSLGMGLTDTQYFGPGTRLTVL.

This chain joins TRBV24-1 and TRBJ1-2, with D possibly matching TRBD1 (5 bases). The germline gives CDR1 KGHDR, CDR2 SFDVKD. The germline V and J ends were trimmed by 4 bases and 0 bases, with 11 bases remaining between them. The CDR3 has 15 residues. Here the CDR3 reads CATSDPGVTNYGYTF. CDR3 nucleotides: TGTGCCACCAGTGACCCGGGGGTAACTAACTATGGCTACACCTTC.

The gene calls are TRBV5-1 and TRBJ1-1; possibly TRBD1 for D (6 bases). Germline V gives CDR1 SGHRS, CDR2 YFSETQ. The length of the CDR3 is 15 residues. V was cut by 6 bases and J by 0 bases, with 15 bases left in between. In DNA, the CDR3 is TGCGCCAGCACCCTAAGGGGGGGGGTGAACACTGAAGCTTTCTTT. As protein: CASTLRGGVNTEAFF.

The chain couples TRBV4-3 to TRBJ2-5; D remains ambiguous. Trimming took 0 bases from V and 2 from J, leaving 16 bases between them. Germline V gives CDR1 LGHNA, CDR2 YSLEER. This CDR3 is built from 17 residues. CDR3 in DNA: TGCGCCAGCAGCCAAGACGGCCCCTCTGGAGTTCAAGAGACCCAGTACTTC. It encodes CASSQDGPSGVQETQYF.

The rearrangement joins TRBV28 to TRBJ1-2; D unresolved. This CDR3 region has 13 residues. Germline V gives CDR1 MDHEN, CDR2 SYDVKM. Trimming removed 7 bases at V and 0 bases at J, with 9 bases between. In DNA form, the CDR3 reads TGTGCCAGCACCTCTGGGCCTAACTATGGCTACACCTTC. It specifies CASTSGPNYGYTF.

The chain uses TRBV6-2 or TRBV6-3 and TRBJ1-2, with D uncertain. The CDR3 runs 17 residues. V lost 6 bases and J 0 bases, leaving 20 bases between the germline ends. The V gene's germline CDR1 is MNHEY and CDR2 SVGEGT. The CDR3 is CASSPRLLAVSNYGYTF. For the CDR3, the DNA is TGTGCCAGCAGCCCTCGATTATTGGCAGTCTCTAACTATGGCTACACCTTC.

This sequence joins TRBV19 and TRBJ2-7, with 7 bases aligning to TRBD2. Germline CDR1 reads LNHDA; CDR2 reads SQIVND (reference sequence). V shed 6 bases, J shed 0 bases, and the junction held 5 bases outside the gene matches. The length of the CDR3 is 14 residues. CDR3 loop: CASSRRGGSYEQYF. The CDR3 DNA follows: TGTGCCAGTAGCCGCCGCGGGGGCTCCTACGAGCAGTACTTC.

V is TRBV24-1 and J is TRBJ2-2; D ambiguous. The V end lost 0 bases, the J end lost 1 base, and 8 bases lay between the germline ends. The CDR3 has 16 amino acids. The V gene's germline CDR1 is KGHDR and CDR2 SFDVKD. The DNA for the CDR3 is TGTGCCACCAGTGATTTGTCCTACCAGAACACCGGGGAGCTGTTTTTT. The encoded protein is CATSDLSYQNTGELFF.

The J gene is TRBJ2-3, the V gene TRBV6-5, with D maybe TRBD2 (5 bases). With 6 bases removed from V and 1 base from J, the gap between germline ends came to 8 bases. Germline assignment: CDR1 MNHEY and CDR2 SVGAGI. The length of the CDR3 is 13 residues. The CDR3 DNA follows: TGTGCCAGCAGGGAGGTTGGCACAGATACGCAGTATTTT. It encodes CASREVGTDTQYF.

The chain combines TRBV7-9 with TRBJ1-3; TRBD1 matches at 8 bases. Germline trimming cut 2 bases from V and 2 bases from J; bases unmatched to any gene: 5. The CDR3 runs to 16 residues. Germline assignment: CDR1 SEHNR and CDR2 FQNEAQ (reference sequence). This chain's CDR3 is CASSLRTGNTGNTIYF. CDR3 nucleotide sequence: TGTGCCAGCAGCTTAAGGACAGGGAACACTGGAAACACCATATATTTT. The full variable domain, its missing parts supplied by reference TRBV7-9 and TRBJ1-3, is DTGVSQNPRHKITKRGQNVTFRCDPISEHNRLYWYRQTLGQGPEFLTYFQNEAQLEKSRLLSDRFSAERPKGSFSTLEIQRTEQGDSAMYLCASSLRTGNTGNTIYFGEGSWLTVV.

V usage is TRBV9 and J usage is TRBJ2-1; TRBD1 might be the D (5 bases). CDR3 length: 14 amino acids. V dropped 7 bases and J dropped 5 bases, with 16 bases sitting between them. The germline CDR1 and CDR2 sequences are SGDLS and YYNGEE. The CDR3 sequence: CASSYLQANNEQFF. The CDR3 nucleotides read TGTGCCAGCTCTTACTTACAGGCTAACAATGAGCAGTTCTTC. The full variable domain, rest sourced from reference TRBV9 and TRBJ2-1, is DSGVTQTPKHLITATGQRVTLRCSPRSGDLSVYWYQQSLDQGLQFLIQYYNGEERAKGNILERFSAQQFPDLHSELNLSSLELGDSALYFCASSYLQANNEQFFGPGTRLTVL.

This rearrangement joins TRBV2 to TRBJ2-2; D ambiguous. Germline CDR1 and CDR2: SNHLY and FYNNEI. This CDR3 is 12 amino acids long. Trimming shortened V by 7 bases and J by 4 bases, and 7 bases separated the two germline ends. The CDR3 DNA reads TGTGCCAGCAATTCGGTCACCGGGGAGCTGTTTTTT. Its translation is CASNSVTGELFF.

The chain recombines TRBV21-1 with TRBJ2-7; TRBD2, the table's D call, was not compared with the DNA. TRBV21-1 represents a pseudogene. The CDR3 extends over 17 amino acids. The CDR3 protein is CASSKEGLAGRSYEQYF. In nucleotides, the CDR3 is TGTGCCAGCAGCAAAGAAGGACTAGCGGGAAGGTCCTACGAGCAGTACTTC.

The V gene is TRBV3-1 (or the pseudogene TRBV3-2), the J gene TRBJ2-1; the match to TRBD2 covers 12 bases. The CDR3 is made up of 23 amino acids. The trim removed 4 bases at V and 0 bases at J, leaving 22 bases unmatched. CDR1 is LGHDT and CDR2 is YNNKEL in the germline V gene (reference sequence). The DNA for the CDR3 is TGTGCCAGCAGCCGGACTCTTATGACGACTAGCGGGAGAGAGAGCCTCTCCTACAATGAGCAGTTCTTC. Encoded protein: CASSRTLMTTSGRESLSYNEQFF.

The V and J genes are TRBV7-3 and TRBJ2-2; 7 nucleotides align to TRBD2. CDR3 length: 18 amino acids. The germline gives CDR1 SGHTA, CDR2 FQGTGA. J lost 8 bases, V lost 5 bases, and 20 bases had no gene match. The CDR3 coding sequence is TGTGCCAGCAGCCCCCTTGCGGGAGTCTCATACGACGGTGGGGAGCTGTTTTTT. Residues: CASSPLAGVSYDGGELFF.